The rows below give T cell receptor beta chains drawn from one sample of a study of shared clonotypes between healthy human individuals. The repertoire was sequenced with immunoSEQ multiplex PCR; TCRdb's copy has only in-frame clones and lacks some. The table has about 2.4 million clones, 93% seen once. Sequenced input: naive CD4+ T cells from PBMCs. The receptors originated from a man aged 18 to 29 in good health. Some clones in this sample may be carry-over from other donors' samples. Each CDR3 is given with its conserved first and last residue. The D gene is left open where the match is weak. Where a row states a size, it is once, few, many or the class of an expanded clone; other rows omit it.

>TRBD1|TRBJ1-5|TRBV10-3|-
CAISWDSGSNQPQHF
TGTGCCATCAGCTGGGACAGCGGCAGCAATCAGCCCCAGCATTTT
>TRBD2|TRBJ2-1|TRBV6-5|-
CASSYTSGSYNEQFF
TGTGCCAGCAGTTACACTAGCGGCTCCTACAATGAGCAGTTCTTC
>TRBD2|TRBJ2-1|TRBV11-3|-
CASSPEGLAGGGEQFF
TGTGCCAGCAGCCCAGAGGGCCTAGCGGGAGGCGGCGAGCAGTTCTTC
>-|TRBJ2-3|TRBV18|-
CASSPPVIADTQYF
TGTGCCAGCTCACCACCTGTCATCGCAGATACGCAGTATTTT
>-|TRBJ1-4|TRBV19|-
CASSSLGILGKLFF
TGTGCCAGTAGTAGTCTGGGCATCCTGGGAAAACTGTTTTTT
>-|TRBJ2-7|TRBV7-9|-
CASSNPTRGDEQYF
TGTGCCAGCAGCAACCCAACCCGCGGAGACGAGCAGTACTTC
>-|TRBJ1-1|TRBV7-3|-
CASSFRQGTEAFF
TGTGCCAGCAGCTTTCGGCAGGGCACTGAAGCTTTCTTT
>TRBD2|TRBJ2-1|TRBV7-2|-
CASRTGLASYEQFF
TGTGCCAGCAGGACGGGACTAGCGTCATATGAGCAGTTCTTC
>TRBD1|TRBJ2-7|TRBV6-6|-
CASSQLRPGQGYEQYF
TGTGCCAGCAGTCAACTTAGGCCGGGACAGGGCTACGAGCAGTACTTC
>-|TRBJ2-3|TRBV28|-
CASSLWSSGTDTQYF
TGTGCCAGCAGTTTATGGTCTAGCGGCACAGATACGCAGTATTTT
>-|TRBJ1-1|TRBV27|-
CASSKAQGYGTEAFF
TGTGCCAGCAGTAAAGCGCAGGGGTATGGCACTGAAGCTTTCTTT
>-|TRBJ2-5|TRBV15|-
CATSRDGGKGETQYF
TGTGCCACCAGCAGAGATGGGGGGAAAGGGGAGACCCAGTACTTC
>-|TRBJ2-7|TRBV29-1|-
CSVTLVGVYEQYF
TGCAGCGTTACCCTCGTGGGGGTCTACGAGCAGTACTTC
>-|TRBJ2-1|TRBV19|once
CASSSHGTYNEQFF
TGTGCCAGTAGTTCCCACGGAACATACAATGAGCAGTTCTTC
>-|TRBJ2-5|TRBV19|-
CASSGLQGETQYF
TGTGCCAGTAGCGGCCTCCAGGGAGAGACCCAGTACTTC
>-|TRBJ2-7|TRBV5-8|once
CASSLGADLRLYEQYF
TGTGCCAGCAGCTTGGGGGCAGACCTCAGACTTTACGAGCAGTACTTC
>TRBD2|TRBJ2-1|TRBV7-2|-
CASSLEVAGWNEQFF
TGTGCCAGCAGCTTAGAGGTAGCGGGATGGAATGAGCAGTTCTTC
>-|TRBJ2-1|TRBV7-3|-
CASSPFGGPSWEQFF
TGTGCCAGCAGCCCGTTCGGGGGACCTTCATGGGAGCAGTTCTTC
>TRBD1|TRBJ1-4|TRBV4-1|-
CASSRNEGASNEKLFF
TGCGCCAGCAGCCGGAATGAGGGGGCATCTAATGAAAAACTGTTTTTT
>-|TRBJ1-1|TRBV5-1|-
CASSLVVENTEAFF
TGCGCCAGCAGCTTGGTGGTAGAGAACACTGAAGCTTTCTTT
>-|TRBJ2-1|TRBV4-1|-
CASSQDASETGWTAEQFF
TGCGCCAGCAGCCAAGATGCGTCTGAGACAGGCTGGACGGCTGAGCAGTTCTTC
>-|TRBJ2-1|TRBV7-9|-
CASSLISPGQFF
TGTGCCAGCAGCTTAATTTCCCCCGGGCAGTTCTTC
>-|TRBJ2-3|TRBV6-4|once
CASSDRPRTDTQYF
TGTGCCAGCAGTGACAGGCCTCGCACAGATACGCAGTATTTT
>-|TRBJ2-5|TRBV15|-
CATSRSGGPQYF
TGTGCCACCAGCAGATCCGGGGGCCCCCAGTACTTC
>-|TRBJ2-5|TRBV5-1|-
CASSPFFGGETQETQYF
TGCGCCAGCAGCCCCTTTTTCGGAGGGGAGACGCAAGAGACCCAGTACTTC
>-|TRBJ2-5|TRBV7-7|-
CASSPRAWETQYF
TGTGCCAGCAGCCCCCGAGCTTGGGAGACCCAGTACTTC
>TRBD2|TRBJ2-7|TRBV28|-
CASSPTSGSSYEQYF
TGTGCCAGCAGCCCGACTAGCGGGTCCTCCTACGAGCAGTACTTC
>-|TRBJ2-1|TRBV7-2|-
CASSPGGGARAEQFF
TGTGCCAGCAGCCCCGGAGGGGGCGCCCGGGCTGAGCAGTTCTTC
>-|TRBJ1-2|TRBV6-1|once
CASSGTSGTLAGYTF
TGTGCCAGCAGTGGAACCAGCGGGACCTTGGCGGGCTACACCTTC
>-|TRBJ2-7|TRBV11-2|-
CASSPGATNSYEQYF
TGTGCCAGCAGCCCCGGGGCCACCAACTCCTACGAGCAGTACTTC
>-|TRBJ1-2|TRBV18|-
CASSPSGEGGYTF
TGTGCCAGCTCACCGAGTGGGGAGGGTGGCTACACCTTC
>TRBD2|TRBJ2-1|TRBV11-1|-
CASSRTSGSEQFF
TGTGCCAGCAGCAGGACTAGCGGGAGTGAGCAGTTCTTC
>TRBD2|TRBJ2-1|TRBV6-4|-
CASSPGGSVSYEQFF
TGTGCCAGCAGTCCGGGCGGGAGTGTATCCTATGAGCAGTTCTTC
>-|TRBJ1-6|TRBV7-2|-
CASSPKHNSPLHF
TGTGCCAGCAGCCCAAAACATAATTCACCCCTCCACTTT
>TRBD2|TRBJ2-2|TRBV5-5|-
CASSLLAGGPGELFF
TGTGCCAGCAGCTTACTAGCGGGAGGTCCCGGGGAGCTGTTTTTT
>-|TRBJ2-7|TRBV7-9|once
CASSLVPSPVNYEQYF
TGTGCCAGCAGCTTAGTGCCCAGTCCGGTAAACTACGAGCAGTACTTC